The 13 T cell receptor beta chains below were found in one sample sequenced in a study of blood T cell repertoires in COVID-19. This table comes from immunoSEQ multiplex PCR, and its TCRdb copy is limited to in-frame clones, with some not included. The data contain just over 150,000 clones, less than 85% of them singletons. Material: peripheral blood. These receptors were collected from a human donor with acute or convalescent COVID-19. The donor label of this sample is uncertain.

The genes are TRBV9 and TRBJ2-3; D may be TRBD1 (6 bases). Germline V gives CDR1 SGDLS, CDR2 YYNGEE. The CDR3 is made up of 17 amino acids. V shed 4 bases and J shed 2 bases, with 20 bases lying between them. DNA of the CDR3: TGTGCCAGCAGCCCGCCCCAAGGGGGAATACTCACAGATACGCAGTATTTT. Protein: CASSPPQGGILTDTQYF. Full variable domain (outside the CDR3, taken from reference TRBV9 and TRBJ2-3): DSGVTQTPKHLITATGQRVTLRCSPRSGDLSVYWYQQSLDQGLQFLIQYYNGEERAKGNILERFSAQQFPDLHSELNLSSLELGDSALYFCASSPPQGGILTDTQYFGPGTRLTVL.

This chain connects TRBV4-2 to TRBJ2-1; a weak D match, TRBD2 (7 bases). Germline assignment: CDR1 LGHNA and CDR2 YNFKEQ. V shed 1 base and J shed 10 bases, with 17 bases lying between them. The CDR3 loop spans 15 amino acids. The CDR3, as DNA: TGTGCCAGCAGCCAAGGCCCCACAGGGAGGGACGAGCAGTTCTTC. The encoded protein is CASSQGPTGRDEQFF.

This clone is a singleton in its sample. The chain joins TRBV18 to TRBJ2-1; possibly TRBD1 for D (5 bases). CDR3 length: 15 residues. V was pared by 3 bases and J by 2 bases, with 11 bases between. CDR1 is KGHSH and CDR2 is LQKENI in the germline V gene. CDR3 bases: TGTGCCAGCTCACCGGAGCAGGGCCCCTACAATGAGCAGTTCTTC. Its protein is CASSPEQGPYNEQFF. Filled out from reference TRBV18 and TRBJ2-1, the complete variable domain reads NAGVMQNPRHLVRRRGQEARLRCSPMKGHSHVYWYRQLPEEGLKFMVYLQKENIIDESGMPKERFSAEFPKEGPSILRIQQVVRGDSAAYFCASSPEQGPYNEQFFGPGTRLTVL.

This chain connects TRBV7-9 to TRBJ1-4; D is undetermined. V gave up 1 base and J gave up 8 bases, with 8 bases separating them. Per germline, CDR1 SEHNR and CDR2 FQNEAQ (reference sequence). The CDR3 consists of 13 residues. This CDR3 is CASSLGLREKLFF. In DNA form, the CDR3 reads TGTGCCAGCAGCTTAGGCCTCAGGGAAAAACTGTTTTTT.

For the CDR3, the DNA is TGCGCCAGCAGCCTACAGGGGAGCGCTGAAGCTTTCTTT. Amino acids: CASSLQGSAEAFF. The genes are TRBV5-1 and TRBJ1-1; TRBD1 matches 7 bases. The germline CDR1 and CDR2 sequences are SGHRS and YFSETQ. V was pared by 4 bases and J by 6 bases, with 6 bases of the junction left unmatched. The CDR3 length is 13 residues.

This clone was seen only once. This chain links TRBV6-5 with TRBJ2-3, with 7 bases matching TRBD2. CDR3 length: 16 residues. Germline V gene lookup returns CDR1 MNHEY and CDR2 SVGAGI. V lost 4 bases, J lost 3 bases, and 10 bases stayed unmatched. CDR3 sequence: CASSFLGLVGTDTQYF. The CDR3 DNA follows: TGTGCCAGCAGTTTCCTTGGACTAGTAGGGACAGATACGCAGTATTTT.

The rearrangement links TRBV18 to TRBJ1-5, with a possible D match to TRBD1 (6 bases). The CDR3 contains 18 residues. V lost 1 base and J lost 1, with 17 bases in between. Germline CDR1 KGHSH, CDR2 LQKENI. CDR3 in amino acids: CASSPRLQGDGSNQPQHF. The CDR3 nucleotides read TGTGCCAGCTCACCACGTCTACAGGGAGACGGCAGCAATCAGCCCCAGCATTTT.

The rearrangement uses TRBV11-2 and TRBJ1-1; TRBD1 might be the D (5 bases). The CDR3 is 14 amino acids. Germline V gives CDR1 SGHAT, CDR2 FQNNGV. V lost 7 bases to trimming and J lost 4 bases, with 16 bases between them. CDR3 protein: CASTMAGGSTEAFF. The CDR3 nucleotides are TGTGCCAGCACCATGGCGGGGGGGAGCACTGAAGCTTTCTTT. Full variable domain (outside the CDR3, taken from reference TRBV11-2 and TRBJ1-1): EAGVAQSPRYKIIEKRQSVAFWCNPISGHATLYWYQQILGQGPKLLIQFQNNGVVDDSQLPKDRFSAERLKGVDSTLKIQPAKLEDSAVYLCASTMAGGSTEAFFGQGTRLTVV.

The chain employs TRBV6-5 and TRBJ2-2; D is possibly TRBD1 (5 bases). Germline assignment: CDR1 MNHEY and CDR2 SVGAGI. V was shortened by 10 bases and J by 1 base, with 16 bases between the two germline ends. This CDR3 spans 15 amino acids. This CDR3 is CATTTVPKNTGELFF. Here the CDR3 DNA reads TGTGCCACCACGACAGTTCCGAAGAACACCGGGGAGCTGTTTTTT.

The chain couples TRBV2 to TRBJ2-1, with D possibly matching TRBD1 (6 bases). Germline CDR1 is SNHLY and CDR2 is FYNNEI. CDR3 length: 15 amino acids. V lost 6 bases and J 0 bases, leaving 12 bases between the germline ends. This CDR3 reads CASRADRYSYNEQFF. CDR3 in DNA: TGTGCCAGCAGGGCCGACAGGTACTCCTACAATGAGCAGTTCTTC.

The chain couples TRBV27 to TRBJ1-1; D is unclear. Trimming cost V 3 bases and J 4 bases, with 18 bases left between them. Germline assignment: CDR1 MNHEY and CDR2 SMNVEV (reference sequence). The CDR3 has 16 amino acids. In DNA form, the CDR3 reads TGTGCCAGCAGTTTTCTTCCTGTCGGGGATATCACTGAAGCTTTCTTT. Its protein product is CASSFLPVGDITEAFF.

V and J are TRBV7-9 and TRBJ1-4, with a weak D call TRBD1 (6 bases). This CDR3 comprises 15 residues. Trimming took off 3 bases at V and 4 bases at J, with 12 bases between the two ends. In germline, CDR1 is SEHNR, CDR2 FQNEAQ (reference sequence). As DNA, the CDR3 is TGTGCCAGCAGCTTTACCGGACAGATTAATGAAAAACTGTTTTTT. It translates to CASSFTGQINEKLFF.

The rearrangement links TRBV2 to TRBJ1-5, with D perhaps matching TRBD1 (6 bases). The CDR3 runs 15 residues. Germline values: CDR1 SNHLY, CDR2 FYNNEI. Trimming shortened V by 8 bases and J by 0 bases, and 14 bases separated the two germline ends. The CDR3 nucleotides are TGTGCCAGCGGGCAGGGGACAAATAGCAATCAGCCCCAGCATTTT. Protein product: CASGQGTNSNQPQHF. Combining the CDR3 with reference TRBV2 and TRBJ1-5 gives the whole variable domain EPEVTQTPSHQVTQMGQEVILRCVPISNHLYFYWYRQILGQKVEFLVSFYNNEISEKSEIFDDQFSVERPDGSNFTLKIRSTKLEDSAMYFCASGQGTNSNQPQHFGDGTRLSIL.